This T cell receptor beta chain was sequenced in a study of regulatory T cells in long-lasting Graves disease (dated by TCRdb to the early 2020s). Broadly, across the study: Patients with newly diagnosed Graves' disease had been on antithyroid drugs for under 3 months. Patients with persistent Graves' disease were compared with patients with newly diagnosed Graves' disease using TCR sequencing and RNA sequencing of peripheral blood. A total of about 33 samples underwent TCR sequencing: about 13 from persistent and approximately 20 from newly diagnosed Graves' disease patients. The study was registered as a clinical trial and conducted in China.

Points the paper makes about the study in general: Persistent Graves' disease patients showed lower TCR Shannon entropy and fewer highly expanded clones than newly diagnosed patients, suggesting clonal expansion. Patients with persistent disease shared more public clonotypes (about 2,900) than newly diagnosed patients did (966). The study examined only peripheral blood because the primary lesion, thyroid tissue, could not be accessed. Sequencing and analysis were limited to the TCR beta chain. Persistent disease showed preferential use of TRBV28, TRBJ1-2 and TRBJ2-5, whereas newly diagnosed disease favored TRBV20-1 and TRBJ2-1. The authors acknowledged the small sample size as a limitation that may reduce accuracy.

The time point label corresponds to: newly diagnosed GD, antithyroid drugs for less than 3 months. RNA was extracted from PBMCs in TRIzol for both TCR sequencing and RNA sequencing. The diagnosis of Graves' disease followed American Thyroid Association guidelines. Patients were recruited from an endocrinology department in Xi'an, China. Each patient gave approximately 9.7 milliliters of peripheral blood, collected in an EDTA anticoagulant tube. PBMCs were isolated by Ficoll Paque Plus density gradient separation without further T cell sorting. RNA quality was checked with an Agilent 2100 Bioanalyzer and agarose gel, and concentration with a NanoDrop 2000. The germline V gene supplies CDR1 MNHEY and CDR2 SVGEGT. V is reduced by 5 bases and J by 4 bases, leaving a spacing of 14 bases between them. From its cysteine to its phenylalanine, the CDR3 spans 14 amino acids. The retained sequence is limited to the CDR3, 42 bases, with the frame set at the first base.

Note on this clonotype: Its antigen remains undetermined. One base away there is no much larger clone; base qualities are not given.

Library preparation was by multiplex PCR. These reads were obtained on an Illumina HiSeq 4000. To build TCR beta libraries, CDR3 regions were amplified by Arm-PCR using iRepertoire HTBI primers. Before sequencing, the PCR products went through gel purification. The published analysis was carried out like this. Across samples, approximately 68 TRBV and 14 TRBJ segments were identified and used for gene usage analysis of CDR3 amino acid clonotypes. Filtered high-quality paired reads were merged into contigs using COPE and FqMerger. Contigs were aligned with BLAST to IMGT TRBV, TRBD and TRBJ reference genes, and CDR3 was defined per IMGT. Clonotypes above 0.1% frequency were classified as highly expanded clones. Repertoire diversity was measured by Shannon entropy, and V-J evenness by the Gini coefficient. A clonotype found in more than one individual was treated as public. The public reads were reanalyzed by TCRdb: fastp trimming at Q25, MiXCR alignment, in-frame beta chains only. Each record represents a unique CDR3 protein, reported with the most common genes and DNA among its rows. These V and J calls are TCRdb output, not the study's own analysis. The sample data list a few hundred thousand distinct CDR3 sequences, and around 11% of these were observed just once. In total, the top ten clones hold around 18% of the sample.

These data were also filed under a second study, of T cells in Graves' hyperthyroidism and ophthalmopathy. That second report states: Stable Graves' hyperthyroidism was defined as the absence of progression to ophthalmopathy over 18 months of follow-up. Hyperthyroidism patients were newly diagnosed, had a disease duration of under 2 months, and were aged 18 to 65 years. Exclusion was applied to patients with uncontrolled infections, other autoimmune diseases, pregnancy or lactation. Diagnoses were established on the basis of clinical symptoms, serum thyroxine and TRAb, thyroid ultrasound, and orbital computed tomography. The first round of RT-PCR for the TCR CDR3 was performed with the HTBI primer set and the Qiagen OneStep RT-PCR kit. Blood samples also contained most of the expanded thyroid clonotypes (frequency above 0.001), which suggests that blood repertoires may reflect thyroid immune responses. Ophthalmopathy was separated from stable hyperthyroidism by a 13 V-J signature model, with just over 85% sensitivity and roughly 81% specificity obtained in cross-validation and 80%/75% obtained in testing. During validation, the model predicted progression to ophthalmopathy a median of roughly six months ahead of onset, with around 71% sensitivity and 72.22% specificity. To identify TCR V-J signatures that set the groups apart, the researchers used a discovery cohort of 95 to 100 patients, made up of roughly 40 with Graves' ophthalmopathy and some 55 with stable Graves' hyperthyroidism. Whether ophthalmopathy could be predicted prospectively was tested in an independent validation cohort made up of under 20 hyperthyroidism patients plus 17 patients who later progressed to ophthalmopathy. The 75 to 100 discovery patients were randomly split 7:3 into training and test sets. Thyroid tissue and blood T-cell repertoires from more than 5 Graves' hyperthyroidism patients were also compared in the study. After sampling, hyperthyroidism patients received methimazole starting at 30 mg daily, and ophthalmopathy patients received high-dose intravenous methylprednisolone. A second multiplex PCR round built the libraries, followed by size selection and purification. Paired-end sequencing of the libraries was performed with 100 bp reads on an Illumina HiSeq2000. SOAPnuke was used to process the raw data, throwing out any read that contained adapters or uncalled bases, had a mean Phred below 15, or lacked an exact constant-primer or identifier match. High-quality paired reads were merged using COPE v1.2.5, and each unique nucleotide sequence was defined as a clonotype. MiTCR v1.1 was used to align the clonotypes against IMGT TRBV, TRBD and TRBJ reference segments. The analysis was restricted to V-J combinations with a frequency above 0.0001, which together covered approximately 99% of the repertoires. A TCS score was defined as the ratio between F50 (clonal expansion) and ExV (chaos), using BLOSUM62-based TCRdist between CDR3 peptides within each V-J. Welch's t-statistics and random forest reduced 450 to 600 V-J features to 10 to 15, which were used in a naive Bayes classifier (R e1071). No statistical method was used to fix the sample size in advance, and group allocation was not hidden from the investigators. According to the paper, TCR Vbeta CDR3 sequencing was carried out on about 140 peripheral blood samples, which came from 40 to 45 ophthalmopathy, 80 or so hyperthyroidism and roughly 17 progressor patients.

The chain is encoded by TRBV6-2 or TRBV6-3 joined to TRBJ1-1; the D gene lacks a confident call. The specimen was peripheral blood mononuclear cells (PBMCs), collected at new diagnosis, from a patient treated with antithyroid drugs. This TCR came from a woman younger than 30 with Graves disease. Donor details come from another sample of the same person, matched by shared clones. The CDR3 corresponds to CASSESGFGTEAFF. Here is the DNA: TGTGCCAGCAGTGAGTCGGGTTTCGGCACTGAAGCTTTCTTT.